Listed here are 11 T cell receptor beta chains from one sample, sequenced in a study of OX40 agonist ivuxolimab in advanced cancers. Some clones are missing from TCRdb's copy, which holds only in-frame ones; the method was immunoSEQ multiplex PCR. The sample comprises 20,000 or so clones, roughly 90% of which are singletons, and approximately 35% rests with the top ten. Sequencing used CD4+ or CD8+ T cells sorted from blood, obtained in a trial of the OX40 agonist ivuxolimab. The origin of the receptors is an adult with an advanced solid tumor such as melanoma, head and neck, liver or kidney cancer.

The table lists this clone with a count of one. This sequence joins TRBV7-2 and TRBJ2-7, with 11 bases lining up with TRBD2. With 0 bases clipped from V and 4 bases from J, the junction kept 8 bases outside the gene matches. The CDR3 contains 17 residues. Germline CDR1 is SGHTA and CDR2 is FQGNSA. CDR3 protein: CASSLARLAGGSYEQYF. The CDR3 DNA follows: TGTGCCAGCAGCTTAGCGAGGCTAGCGGGAGGCTCTTACGAGCAGTACTTC.

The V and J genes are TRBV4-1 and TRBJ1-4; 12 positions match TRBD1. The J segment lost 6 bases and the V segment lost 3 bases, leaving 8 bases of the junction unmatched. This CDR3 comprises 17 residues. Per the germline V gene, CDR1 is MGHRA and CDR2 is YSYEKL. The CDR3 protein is CASSQRDRGRQDEKLFF. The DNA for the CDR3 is TGCGCCAGCAGCCAGCGGGACAGGGGGCGTCAGGATGAAAAACTGTTTTTT.

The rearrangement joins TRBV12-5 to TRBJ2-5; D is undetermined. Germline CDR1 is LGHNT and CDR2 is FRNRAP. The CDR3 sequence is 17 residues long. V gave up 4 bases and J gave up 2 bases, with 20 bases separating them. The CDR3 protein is CASGSASIGAEQETQYF. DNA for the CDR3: TGTGCTAGTGGTTCTGCTTCTATCGGTGCCGAACAAGAGACCCAGTACTTC.

For the CDR3, the DNA is TGTGCCAGCCACGGTTGGGACGGAAACACCGGGGAGCTGTTTTTT. Its protein product is CASHGWDGNTGELFF. This rearrangement joins TRBV7-9 to TRBJ2-2; D assignment may be TRBD1 or TRBD2 (5 bases each). Trimming took off 8 bases at V and 2 bases at J, with 15 bases between the two ends. Germline V gene sequence: CDR1 SEHNR, CDR2 FQNEAQ (reference sequence). CDR3 length: 15 amino acids.

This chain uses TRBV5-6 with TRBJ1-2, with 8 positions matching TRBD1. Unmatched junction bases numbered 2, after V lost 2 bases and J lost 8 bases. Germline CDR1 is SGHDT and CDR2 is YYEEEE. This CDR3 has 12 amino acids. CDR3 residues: CASSFDRGGYTF. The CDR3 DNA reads TGTGCCAGCAGCTTCGACAGGGGAGGCTACACCTTC.

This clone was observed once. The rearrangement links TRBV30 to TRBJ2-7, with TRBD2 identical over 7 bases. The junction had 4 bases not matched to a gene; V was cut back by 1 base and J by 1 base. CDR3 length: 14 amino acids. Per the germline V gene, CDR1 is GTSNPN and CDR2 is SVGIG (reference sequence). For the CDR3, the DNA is TGTGCCTGGAGTGAGTGGGAGGGTTCCTACGAGCAGTACTTC. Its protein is CAWSEWEGSYEQYF.

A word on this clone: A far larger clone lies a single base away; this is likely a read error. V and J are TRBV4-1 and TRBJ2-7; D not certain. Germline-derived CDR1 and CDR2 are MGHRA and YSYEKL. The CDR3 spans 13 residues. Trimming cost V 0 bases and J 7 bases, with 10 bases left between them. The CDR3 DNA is TGCGCCAGCAGCCAAGATTTTCATAATGAGCAGTACTTC. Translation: CASSQDFHNEQYF.

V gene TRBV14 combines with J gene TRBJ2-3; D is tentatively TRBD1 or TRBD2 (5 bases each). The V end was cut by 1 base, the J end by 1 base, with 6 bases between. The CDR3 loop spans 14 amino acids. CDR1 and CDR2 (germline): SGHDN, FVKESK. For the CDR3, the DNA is TGTGCCAGCAGCCAAGTGGGGGGCACAGATACGCAGTATTTT. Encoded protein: CASSQVGGTDTQYF.

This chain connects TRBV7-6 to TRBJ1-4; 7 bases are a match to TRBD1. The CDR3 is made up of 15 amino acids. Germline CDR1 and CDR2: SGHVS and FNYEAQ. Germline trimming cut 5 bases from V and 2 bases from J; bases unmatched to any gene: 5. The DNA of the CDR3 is TGTGCCAGCAGCCCAGGGACAGCTACTAATGAAAAACTGTTTTTT. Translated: CASSPGTATNEKLFF.

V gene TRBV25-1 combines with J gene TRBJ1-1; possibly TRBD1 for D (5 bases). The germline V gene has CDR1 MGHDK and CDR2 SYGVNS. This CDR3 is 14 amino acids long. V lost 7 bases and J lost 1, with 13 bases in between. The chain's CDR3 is CASTADSWNTEAFF. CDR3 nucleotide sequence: TGTGCCAGCACCGCAGACAGCTGGAACACTGAAGCTTTCTTT.

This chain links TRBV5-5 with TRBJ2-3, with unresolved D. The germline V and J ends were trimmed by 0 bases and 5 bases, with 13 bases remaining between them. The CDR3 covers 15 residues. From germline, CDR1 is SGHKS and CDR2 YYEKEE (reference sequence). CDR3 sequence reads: CASSLGELRGDTQYF. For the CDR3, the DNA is TGTGCCAGCAGCTTGGGTGAGCTACGAGGAGATACGCAGTATTTT.